The 31 T cell receptor beta chains below come from one sample, sequenced in a study of cytomegalovirus exposure and HLA in healthy donors. Amplification used 60 Vbeta primers and 13 Jbeta primers. The table came from immunoSEQ multiplex PCR; TCRdb's copy has only in-frame clones and leaves some out. The sample yields some 200,000 clones, 75% to 85% seen once. The sequenced sample consisted of PBMCs. The source is a woman in her twenties or thirties in good health and CMV-seronegative.

The CDR3 DNA follows: TGTGCCAGCAGCGCCAATACAGGCTCCTACGAGCAGTACTTC. Translation: CASSANTGSYEQYF. The chain employs TRBV9 and TRBJ2-5, with a weak D call TRBD1 (5 bases). The tail of the sequence fits TRBJ2-7 better, so the J call may be wrong. CDR3 length: 14 amino acids. Germline-derived CDR1 and CDR2 are SGDLS and YYNGEE.

This clone has more than one count but fewer than ten. The chain carries TRBV9 and TRBJ2-1; 8 positions match TRBD2. Per the germline V gene, CDR1 is SGDLS and CDR2 is YYNGEE. CDR3 length: 15 residues. The ends lost 1 base at V and 5 bases at J; junction bases unmatched: 5. CDR3 residues: CASSVTAGDHNEQFF. The CDR3 DNA reads TGTGCCAGCAGCGTAACAGCGGGAGACCACAATGAGCAGTTCTTC.

The chain combines TRBV5-1 with TRBJ2-7; TRBD2 matches at 11 bases. V was pared by 0 bases and J by 9 bases, with 8 bases of the junction left unmatched. Looked up from germline, CDR1 is SGHRS and CDR2 is YFSETQ. This CDR3 has 15 residues. The CDR3 region is CASSLVASGGLGQYF. CDR3 DNA: TGCGCCAGCAGCTTGGTTGCTAGCGGGGGGTTAGGGCAGTACTTC.

The V gene is TRBV7-8, the J gene TRBJ2-3, with 9 bases fitting TRBD2. J was trimmed by 2 bases and V by 3 bases; bases with no gene match: 6. Germline assignment: CDR1 SGHVS and CDR2 FQNEAQ. The CDR3 sequence is 16 residues long. The CDR3 DNA follows: TGTGCCAGCAGCTTCCGGACTAGCGAGGCCACAGATACGCAGTATTTT. Translation: CASSFRTSEATDTQYF.

This rearrangement joins TRBV2 to TRBJ2-6, with D possibly TRBD2 on 5 matching bases. Germline-derived CDR1 and CDR2 are SNHLY and FYNNEI. The CDR3 is 14 residues long. V was cut by 3 bases and J by 11 bases, with 14 bases left in between. In DNA, the CDR3 is TGTGCCAGCAGTGAGAGGGCGCGCCGGGACGTCCTGACTTTC. The encoded protein is CASSERARRDVLTF.

The V and J genes are TRBV19 and TRBJ1-4; TRBD1 is a possible D gene (5 bases). The CDR3 runs 19 residues. Between the trimmed V and J ends, which lost 3 bases and 10 bases, there was a span of 30 bases. The V gene's germline CDR1 is LNHDA and CDR2 SQIVND (reference sequence). The CDR3 region is CASSMTPGWLDIQRGKLFF. The CDR3 DNA sequence: TGTGCCAGTAGTATGACCCCGGGTTGGCTTGACATCCAAAGGGGAAAACTGTTTTTT.

The gene calls are TRBV6-5 and TRBJ1-1; 8 nucleotides line up with TRBD1. Germline CDR1 reads MNHEY; CDR2 reads SVGAGI. V lost 5 bases to trimming and J lost 3 bases; unmatched junction nucleotides: 5. The CDR3 covers 14 residues. This CDR3 reads CASSRQGADTEAFF. The CDR3 DNA sequence: TGTGCCAGCAGTCGTCAGGGGGCGGACACTGAAGCTTTCTTT.

This chain joins TRBV18 and TRBJ2-5; D unclear. Trimming removed 0 bases from V and 3 bases from J, with 8 bases in between. Germline-derived CDR1 and CDR2 are KGHSH and LQKENI. This CDR3 has 14 residues. The CDR3 bases are TGTGCCAGCTCACCACCGGTTCGCGAAGAGACCCAGTACTTC. It encodes CASSPPVREETQYF.

The chain couples TRBV18 to TRBJ1-3; 8 bases fit TRBD1. The germline CDR1 and CDR2 sequences are KGHSH and LQKENI. This CDR3 is 18 amino acids long. V shed 3 bases and J 0 bases; nucleotides not matched to a gene: 10. The CDR3 sequence: CASSPQGRGLGSGNTIYF. The CDR3 bases are TGTGCCAGCTCACCTCAGGGCAGGGGGCTTGGCTCTGGAAACACCATATATTTT.

This rearrangement joins TRBV27 to TRBJ2-1; 10 bases match TRBD2. Germline V gene lookup returns CDR1 MNHEY and CDR2 SMNVEV (reference sequence). This CDR3 is 14 amino acids long. V shed 8 bases, J shed 4 bases, and the junction held 5 bases outside the gene matches. The DNA for the CDR3 is TGTGCCAGCCGGGCTAGCGGGAGATACAATGAGCAGTTCTTC. This sequence encodes CASRASGRYNEQFF.

This chain uses TRBV10-3 with TRBJ1-5, with 12 bases that match TRBD1. The germline V gene has CDR1 ENHRY and CDR2 SYGVKD. With 10 bases clipped from V and 1 base from J, the junction kept 11 bases outside the gene matches. The length of the CDR3 is 17 residues. This CDR3 reads CATLGQGARSSNQPQHF. The CDR3 coding sequence is TGTGCCACGTTGGGACAGGGGGCAAGGTCGAGCAATCAGCCCCAGCATTTT.

The rearrangement uses TRBV2 and TRBJ2-3, with 7 bases that match TRBD1. The ends lost 6 bases at V and 4 bases at J; junction bases unmatched: 10. Germline values: CDR1 SNHLY, CDR2 FYNNEI. This CDR3 has 15 amino acids. The CDR3 spells CASRPTGKGADTQYF. CDR3 sequence (DNA): TGTGCCAGCAGACCGACAGGGAAGGGCGCAGATACGCAGTATTTT.

The chain couples TRBV14 to TRBJ1-2; D possibly corresponds to TRBD1 (6 bases). Trimming removed 1 base at V and 8 bases at J, with 17 bases between. This CDR3 comprises 15 residues. Germline CDR1 is SGHDN and CDR2 is FVKESK. The CDR3 nucleotides read TGTGCCAGCAGCCAAGCCCTCTTGGGGGCGTCGGGCTACACCTTC. It specifies CASSQALLGASGYTF.

This chain uses TRBV7-9 with TRBJ2-7; 12 nucleotides agree with TRBD2. V was pared by 4 bases and J by 2 bases, with 6 bases of the junction left unmatched. Per germline, CDR1 SEHNR and CDR2 FQNEAQ (reference sequence). This CDR3 has 16 residues. The CDR3 bases are TGTGCCAGCAGCTCGGAGACTAGCGGGGGCCCCTACGAGCAGTACTTC. Protein sequence: CASSSETSGGPYEQYF.

This chain uses TRBV5-1 with TRBJ2-1; possibly TRBD2 for D (6 bases). There are 16 residues in the CDR3. Trimming removed 1 base at V and 15 bases at J, with 26 bases between. Germline CDR1 is SGHRS and CDR2 is YFSETQ. The CDR3 DNA is TGCGCCAGCAGCTTGACGGGCTTAGCGGAACCCAATGAGGTGTTCTTC. Translated: CASSLTGLAEPNEVFF.

V and J are TRBV28 and TRBJ1-1, with D perhaps matching TRBD1 (6 bases). Germline values: CDR1 MDHEN, CDR2 SYDVKM. The CDR3 sequence is 13 residues long. V lost 4 bases and J lost 9, with 15 bases in between. The CDR3 protein is CASSSLSRGKAFF. In nucleotides, the CDR3 is TGTGCCAGCAGTTCGTTATCCAGGGGAAAAGCTTTCTTT.

In this sample, this clone turned up a few times. This chain links TRBV30 with TRBJ1-3; no definite D call. The CDR3 is made up of 11 amino acids. V was pared by 2 bases and J by 5 bases, with 4 bases between. The germline CDR1 and CDR2 sequences are GTSNPN and SVGIG (reference sequence). The CDR3 DNA reads as TGTGCCTGGAGTACTAGAAACACCATATATTTT. Amino acid sequence: CAWSTRNTIYF.

V and J are TRBV4-3 and TRBJ2-7; D might be TRBD2 (6 bases). V shed 0 bases and J shed 3 bases, with 12 bases lying between them. Per germline, CDR1 LGHNA and CDR2 YSLEER. The CDR3 has 15 amino acids. CDR3 sequence: CASSQDSSGYYEQYF. The CDR3 nucleotides are TGCGCCAGCAGCCAAGATTCGAGCGGGTACTACGAGCAGTACTTC.

Concerning this clone: The conserved phenylalanine or tryptophan normally closing the CDR3 is absent here, so this likely arose from a read error. No DNA is shown, since the ends of the CDR3 on it are uncertain; the CDR3 is the one TCRdb lists. The chain carries TRBV29-1 and TRBJ1-2; TRBD1, the table's D call, lacks a check against the DNA. Germline-derived CDR1 and CDR2 are SQVTM and ANQGSEA. The CDR3 region is 12 residues in length, termini included. The CDR3 is CSVRAQGGWMSL.

V and J are TRBV7-6 and TRBJ2-3; D might be TRBD2 (5 bases). The CDR3 spans 16 residues. The V gene lost 5 bases and the J gene lost 2 bases, with 17 bases spanning the gap. From germline, CDR1 is SGHVS and CDR2 FNYEAQ. CDR3 in amino acids: CASSLKRSLITDTQYF. The CDR3 DNA is TGTGCCAGCAGCCTGAAGCGGTCCCTAATCACAGATACGCAGTATTTT. Drawing the rest from reference TRBV7-6 and TRBJ2-3, the complete variable domain is GAGVSQSPRYKVTKRGQDVALRCDPISGHVSLYWYRQALGQGPEFLTYFNYEAQQDKSGLPNDRFSAERPEGSISTLTIQRTEQRDSAMYRCASSLKRSLITDTQYFGPGTRLTVL.

This chain joins TRBV5-4 and TRBJ2-1; the match to TRBD2 covers 7 bases. CDR3 length equals 15 residues. The junction had 7 bases not matched to a gene; V was cut back by 2 bases and J by 5 bases. Germline loops: CDR1 SGHNT, CDR2 YYREEE (reference sequence). CDR3 nucleotide sequence: TGTGCCAGCAGCTTCCTGGGGGGGAAACACAATGAGCAGTTCTTC. Its protein product is CASSFLGGKHNEQFF.

The gene calls are TRBV28 and TRBJ2-2, with D possibly matching TRBD1 (5 bases). The CDR3 is 15 amino acids. V was clipped by 2 bases and J by 6 bases, with 13 bases between them. Germline assignment: CDR1 MDHEN and CDR2 SYDVKM. The CDR3 here is CASSLQGGMAGELFF. The CDR3 DNA reads as TGTGCCAGCAGTTTACAGGGTGGAATGGCCGGGGAGCTGTTTTTT.

V gene TRBV6-5 combines with J gene TRBJ1-1; D might be TRBD1 (5 bases). Germline V gene data show CDR1 as MNHEY and CDR2 as SVGAGI. The germline V and J ends were trimmed by 7 bases and 5 bases, with 14 bases remaining between them. The CDR3 contains 13 residues. The CDR3 DNA reads as TGTGCCAGCAAAGCCGGGGGGGGGACTGAAGCTTTCTTT. It codes for CASKAGGGTEAFF.

A single count supports this clone. The genes are TRBV4-3 and TRBJ2-1, with D possibly being TRBD2 (6 bases). V was shortened by 4 bases and J by 0 bases, with 10 bases between the two germline ends. Germline assignment: CDR1 LGHNA and CDR2 YSLEER. The CDR3 is 15 residues long. As DNA, the CDR3 is TGCGCCAGCAGCCGAACTAGCAACTCCTACAATGAGCAGTTCTTC. It translates to CASSRTSNSYNEQFF.

The V call is TRBV30, the J call TRBJ2-2; 7 bases are a match to TRBD2. The CDR3 contains 16 residues. The germline CDR1 and CDR2 sequences are GTSNPN and SVGIG (reference sequence). V gave up 5 bases and J gave up 5 bases; unmatched junction bases: 14. The CDR3 sequence: CAWDSPGGRLTGELFF. The CDR3 DNA reads as TGTGCCTGGGATAGTCCTGGCGGGAGATTGACCGGGGAGCTGTTTTTT.

The chain has TRBV10-1 and TRBJ1-2, with 7 positions matching TRBD1. The V segment lost 3 bases and the J segment 2 bases; nucleotides outside the gene matches: 9. The CDR3 sequence is 16 residues long. CDR1 WNHNN and CDR2 SYGVQD come from the germline V gene (reference sequence). CDR3 in DNA: TGCGCCAGCAGTGACCACCGACAGGGCCTGAACTATGGCTACACCTTC. This sequence encodes CASSDHRQGLNYGYTF.

About this clone itself: The junction departs from germline at one end; a sequencing error may be responsible. The CDR3 loop is CSSSLTGDYEQYF. The CDR3 coding sequence is TGTTCCAGCAGCTTGACAGGGGACTACGAGCAGTACTTC. This rearrangement joins TRBV7-9 to TRBJ2-7, with TRBD1 matching over 8 bases. Per germline, CDR1 SEHNR and CDR2 FQNEAQ (reference sequence). This CDR3 comprises 13 residues. The variable domain in full, completed from reference TRBV7-9 and TRBJ2-7, reads DTGVSQNPRHKITKRGQNVTFRCDPISEHNRLYWYRQTLGQGPEFLTYFQNEAQLEKSRLLSDRFSAERPKGSFSTLEIQRTEQGDSAMYLCSSSLTGDYEQYFGPGTRLTVT.

The chain carries TRBV6-5 and TRBJ2-7, with TRBD1 identical over 8 bases. Trimming removed 2 bases from V and 3 bases from J; junction bases left unmatched: 3. The length of the CDR3 is 14 residues. The germline CDR1 and CDR2 sequences are MNHEY and SVGAGI. The CDR3 bases are TGTGCCAGCAGTTACGGACAGGGTTTCTACGAGCAGTACTTC. It codes for CASSYGQGFYEQYF.

V is TRBV2 and J is TRBJ2-1, with TRBD2 matching over 16 bases. Per germline, CDR1 SNHLY and CDR2 FYNNEI. The CDR3 totals 19 residues. The J segment lost 1 base and the V segment lost 5 bases, leaving 8 bases of the junction unmatched. The CDR3 coding sequence is TGTGCCAGCAGTACCCCGGGACTAGCGGGGGGGACTTCCTACAATGAGCAGTTCTTC. Translating gives CASSTPGLAGGTSYNEQFF.

V and J are TRBV2 and TRBJ1-4, with D perhaps matching TRBD1 (5 bases). V was cut by 4 bases and J by 5 bases, with 11 bases left in between. CDR1 SNHLY and CDR2 FYNNEI come from the germline V gene. This CDR3 comprises 14 residues. CDR3 in amino acids: CASSGGMPNEKLFF. The CDR3 DNA sequence: TGTGCCAGCAGTGGGGGCATGCCGAATGAAAAACTGTTTTTT.

The V and J genes are TRBV6-5 and TRBJ1-2; D uncertain. The V end was cut by 3 bases, the J end by 4 bases, with 18 bases between. This CDR3 spans 16 amino acids. Germline assignment: CDR1 MNHEY and CDR2 SVGAGI. The CDR3 is CASSYSPPLEGYGYTF. CDR3 nucleotide sequence: TGTGCCAGCAGTTATTCTCCACCCCTAGAGGGCTATGGCTACACCTTC.